This T cell receptor (beta chain) was sequenced for a study of T-cell memory formation after mild COVID-19. Notes on the study in general: The appearance of some responding clones in pre-infection memory suggested that cross-reactive memory joined.

Employing constant-segment primers, 5'RACE generated TCR alpha and TCR beta cDNA libraries bearing sample barcodes and UMIs. TCRdb redid the calling of the 5' RACE reads with MiXCR, one entry per CDR3 protein. The sample includes some 110,000 distinct CDR3 sequences, around 12% of them seen just once. In regard to this clonotype: The antigen remains undetermined. A junction boundary mismatches the germline segment, possibly from a read error.

This CDR3 spans 17 amino acids. Germline V lookup: CDR1 LGHNA, CDR2 YNFKEQ. This rearrangement joins TRBV4-2 to TRBJ2-2, with 7 bases fitting TRBD2. Input material: PBMCs or a T cell subset sorted from them (not recorded which). This clonotype was obtained from an adult woman who had mild COVID-19 (a few samples of this study predate the infection). Cell type and time point are not known. CDR3 sequence reads: CASSSDLRGWNAGELFF. The CDR3 DNA sequence: TGTGCCAGCAGCTCCGATTTGCGGGGGTGGAACGCCGGGGAGCTGTTTTTT.